This T cell receptor (beta chain) was identified during a study of T cells in localized non-small cell lung cancer (dated by TCRdb to 2019 to 2021). Concerning the study at large: Comparing tumors with uninvolved tumor-adjacent lungs, the study looked at the T cell repertoires of fewer than 250 patients with early-stage NSCLC. The cohort comprised under 250 treatment-naïve NSCLC patients with resected, localized lung tumors. A mean age of approximately 70 years was recorded for the NSCLC patients, of whom 129 were male and 100 to 110 were female. Points the paper makes about the study in general: The highest T cell clonality was observed in uninvolved tumor-adjacent lung, where clonality exceeded that of tumor, suggesting that antigenic responses were more focused in uninvolved tumor-adjacent lung. A median of roughly 60 of the top 100 tumor clones were detected in paired uninvolved adjacent lung, and 25 to 35 of these tumor clones were also found among the top 100 clones of the paired uninvolved adjacent lung. Higher blood T cell density associated with longer overall survival, while higher adjacent-lung clonality associated with shorter survival. Since the design was exploratory, TCR variables were selected using unadjusted p-values with no false-discovery rate correction. Because multi-region tumor sequencing was not performed, intratumor heterogeneity could not be ruled out.

At diagnosis, tumor, uninvolved tumor-adjacent lung and peripheral blood were collected and then preserved as a mix of FFPE and fresh-frozen material. For TCR repertoire profiling, the blood samples were analyzed as peripheral blood mononuclear cells. With regard to this clone: Its antigen is unknown. No much larger clone is present one base from it, and per-base qualities are unavailable.

Its CDR3 holds 14 amino acids, cysteine through phenylalanine. CDR3 DNA only is kept here, 42 bases in frame from base 1. CDR1 is given as MNHNY and CDR2 as SVGAGI, both from the germline V gene (reference sequence). V loses 5 bases of germline sequence and J loses 1 base, and the interval between the two ends is 11 bases. The immunoSEQ Assay was used to sequence TCR beta CDR3 regions from DNA. Per the source publication's procedure: To compute T cell density, TCR beta template counts were normalized to usable DNA, which was estimated by amplifying housekeeping genes. The preseqR package was used to estimate richness by extrapolating to 400,000 templates for PBMC samples and to 120,000 templates for tissue samples. Clonality was defined as one minus Pielou's evenness. To identify tissue-enriched TCRs, differential abundance testing was run on productive amino-acid clonotypes with a minimum total count of 5 and an alpha of 0.1. Repertoire overlap between compartments was quantified with the Jaccard Index and Morisita Overlap Index. GLIPH grouped TCR beta CDR3s together with public tetramer-defined viral CDR3s, and a viral motif had to include at least three viral sequences and show V-gene enrichment. This is the immuneACCESS table as TCRdb keeps it, with only in-frame sequences that have V and J called. A part of the clones is gone; compared with another copy, unresolved V genes explain less than half, and the rest is unexplained. The DNA was the basis for D and trimming; V, J and clone size are from that table. The sample table shows approximately 41,000 clones, and roughly 86% are seen once. The top ten hold about 6.6% of the sample.

The input for sequencing was peripheral blood, taken before any cancer treatment. The origin of this receptor is a woman aged 18-49 years with stage III lung adenocarcinoma. The chain is assembled from TRBV6-6 and TRBJ1-1; a tentative D call is TRBD1 (5 bases match). The nucleotide sequence is TGTGCCAGCAGTCTACTGACAGAGAACACTGAAGCTTTCTTT. Its product reads: CASSLLTENTEAFF.